A selection of T cell receptor beta chains follows, all from one sample in a study of PD-1 blockade in classical Hodgkin lymphoma. The method was immunoSEQ multiplex PCR; TCRdb's version includes in-frame clones alone and lacks a portion of them. Here the sample spans some 10,000 clones, about 85% being singletons. Sequenced material: CD8+ T cells from blood, taken before the fourth cycle of nivolumab. The source is a human donor with classical Hodgkin lymphoma. The donor label of this sample is uncertain. CDR3s include the opening cysteine and the closing phenylalanine or tryptophan. The D gene is left open where the match is weak. Some rows have no size entry. The others give once, few or many, or a class for an expanded clone.

D	J	size	V	CDR3	DNA
TRBD2	TRBJ2-2	once	TRBV4-1	CASSQDERASGRAGELFF	TGCGCCAGCAGCCAAGATGAGCGGGCTAGCGGGAGGGCCGGGGAGCTGTTTTTT
-	TRBJ1-1	-	TRBV6-8	CASSYVNKLNTEAFF	TGTGCCAGCAGTTACGTGAACAAATTGAACACTGAAGCTTTCTTT
-	TRBJ2-6	-	TRBV29-1	CSVDPTPREYSGANVLTF	TGCAGCGTTGACCCGACGCCTCGGGAATACTCTGGGGCCAACGTCCTGACTTTC
-	TRBJ1-1	-	TRBV7-8	CASSLGAQGGTEAFF	TGTGCCAGCAGCTTAGGAGCGCAGGGCGGTACTGAAGCTTTCTTT
TRBD1	TRBJ2-5	-	TRBV5-1	CASSLALTGGRKVGYQETQYF	TGCGCCAGCAGCTTGGCCTTGACAGGGGGCAGGAAGGTTGGGTACCAAGAGACCCAGTACTTC
-	TRBJ1-4	-	TRBV13	CASRVWGEREKLFF	TGTGCCAGCAGGGTGTGGGGCGAGCGAGAAAAACTGTTTTTT
-	TRBJ1-1	-	TRBV4-1	CASSQRNTEAFF	TGCGCCAGCAGCCAGCGCAACACTGAAGCTTTCTTT
TRBD2	TRBJ2-1	few	TRBV5-8	CASSNGLAGGDEQFF	TGTGCCAGCAGCAACGGACTAGCGGGAGGCGATGAGCAGTTCTTC
-	TRBJ1-1	-	TRBV29-1	CSAKQGTEAFF	TGCAGCGCTAAACAGGGAACTGAAGCTTTCTTT
-	TRBJ2-7	-	TRBV27	CASSLDPSYEQYF	TGTGCCAGCAGTTTAGACCCCTCCTACGAGCAGTACTTC
-	TRBJ2-7	-	TRBV5-5	CASSFSIDSYEQYF	TGTGCCAGCAGCTTTAGTATTGACTCCTACGAGCAGTACTTC
-	TRBJ1-5	-	TRBV15	CATTPAGLGQPQHF	TGTGCCACCACCCCCGCAGGGTTGGGTCAGCCCCAGCATTTT
-	TRBJ2-2	-	TRBV29-1	CSANSGTGELFF	TGCAGCGCCAACTCCGGAACCGGGGAGCTGTTTTTT
-	TRBJ2-4	-	TRBV19	CASSIYSENIQYF	TGTGCCAGTAGTATCTATTCAGAAAACATTCAGTACTTC
TRBD2	TRBJ2-1	once	TRBV13	CASSYPTSGNNEQFF	TGTGCCAGCAGTTACCCGACTAGCGGGAACAATGAGCAGTTCTTC
-	TRBJ1-5	-	TRBV27	CASSLWGGDSNQPQHF	TGTGCCAGCAGTTTATGGGGTGGGGACAGCAATCAGCCCCAGCATTTT
TRBD1	TRBJ1-1	few	TRBV19	CASSVGQDPLEAFF	TGTGCCAGTAGTGTGGGACAGGATCCACTTGAAGCTTTCTTT
-	TRBJ2-3	-	TRBV6-5	CASSYVEGGTDTQYF	TGTGCCAGCAGTTACGTGGAGGGGGGGACAGATACGCAGTATTTT
TRBD1	TRBJ1-1	-	TRBV19	CASSIGRGMNTEAFF	TGTGCCAGTAGTATTGGCAGGGGGATGAACACTGAAGCTTTCTTT
TRBD2	TRBJ2-1	-	TRBV2	CASSLHTVAGGPSSYNEQFF	TGTGCCAGCAGTCTGCACACGGTAGCGGGAGGGCCGAGCTCCTACAATGAGCAGTTCTTC
TRBD2	TRBJ2-7	once	TRBV5-6	CASTGLANVQYF	TGTGCCAGCACCGGACTAGCCAACGTGCAGTACTTC
-	TRBJ2-7	-	TRBV19	CASSVANSYEQYF	TGTGCCAGTAGCGTTGCAAACTCCTACGAGCAGTACTTC
TRBD1	TRBJ2-3	-	TRBV6-6	CASGGQGAIPDTQYF	TGTGCCAGCGGGGGACAGGGGGCGATCCCGGATACGCAGTATTTT
-	TRBJ1-4	-	TRBV19	CASSPNSGLGYEKLFF	TGTGCCAGTAGTCCAAACTCAGGCTTGGGGTATGAAAAACTGTTTTTT
-	TRBJ1-6	once	TRBV30	CAWSVLGSPLHF	TGTGCCTGGAGTGTACTTGGGTCACCCCTCCACTTT
TRBD1	TRBJ1-2	-	TRBV9	CASSAPRQGDGYTF	TGTGCCAGCAGCGCCCCCAGACAGGGAGATGGCTACACCTTC
-	TRBJ2-5	-	TRBV4-2	CASSQTGSRQETQYF	TGTGCCAGCAGCCAGACGGGAAGCAGACAAGAGACCCAGTACTTC
TRBD1	TRBJ1-4	-	TRBV4-3	CASSQDPTGQGREKLFF	TGCGCCAGCAGCCAAGATCCGACGGGACAGGGAAGAGAAAAACTGTTTTTT
-	TRBJ1-1	once	TRBV27	CASSPGGSTEAFF	TGTGCCAGCAGCCCCGGAGGTAGCACTGAAGCTTTCTTT
TRBD1	TRBJ1-1	few	TRBV19	CASTRHRGLNTEAFF	TGTGCCAGTACCCGTCACAGGGGCTTGAACACTGAAGCTTTCTTT
-	TRBJ2-1	-	TRBV6-5	CASSYSSRAGDEQFF	TGTGCCAGCAGTTACTCCTCCAGGGCGGGCGATGAGCAGTTCTTC
TRBD1	TRBJ2-3	-	TRBV9	CASSVGQGDTQYF	TGTGCCAGCAGCGTGGGACAGGGGGATACGCAGTATTTT
-	TRBJ2-7	-	TRBV10-2	CASSVGSGLYEQYF	TGCGCCAGCAGTGTGGGAAGCGGCCTCTACGAGCAGTACTTC
-	TRBJ2-7	-	TRBV5-4	CASSLFGSSYEQYF	TGTGCCAGCAGCCTTTTTGGGAGCTCCTACGAGCAGTACTTC
-	TRBJ1-1	-	TRBV6-6	CASSYVENTEAFF	TGTGCCAGCAGTTACGTGGAGAACACTGAAGCTTTCTTT
-	TRBJ2-2	-	TRBV19	CASSIGRTGELFF	TGTGCCAGTAGTATAGGTCGGACCGGGGAGCTGTTTTTT
TRBD2	TRBJ2-2	-	TRBV6-4	CASTASAGGYTGELFF	TGTGCCAGCACAGCATCGGCGGGAGGGTACACCGGGGAGCTGTTTTTT
-	TRBJ1-2	-	TRBV6-4	CASSDQGDYGYTF	TGTGCCAGCAGTGATCAGGGCGACTATGGCTACACCTTC
-	TRBJ1-2	-	TRBV7-8	CASSLSGLANYGYTF	TGTGCCAGCAGCTTATCAGGGTTAGCTAACTATGGCTACACCTTC
TRBD1	TRBJ2-1	-	TRBV5-6	CVSSLGDRGYNEQFF	TGTGTCAGCAGCTTAGGGGACAGGGGATACAATGAGCAGTTCTTC
-	TRBJ1-2	-	TRBV18	CASSPSRGLRYTF	TGTGCCAGCTCACCGAGTAGGGGTCTTCGGTACACCTTC
-	TRBJ2-5	-	TRBV2	CASSEARIQETQYF	TGTGCCAGCAGTGAAGCTCGGATACAAGAGACCCAGTACTTC
-	TRBJ1-2	-	TRBV30	CAWSPPDTF	TGTGCCTGGAGTCCCCCCGACACCTTC
TRBD1	TRBJ2-7	-	TRBV19	CASFLHRGPCWRAPYEQYF	TGTGCCAGTTTCCTCCACAGGGGACCATGCTGGCGGGCTCCCTACGAGCAGTACTTC
-	TRBJ2-5	-	TRBV4-1	CASSLTRQETQYF	TGCGCCAGCAGCCTGACTAGACAAGAGACCCAGTACTTC
TRBD1	TRBJ1-1	-	TRBV28	CASSFVGTGATEAFF	TGTGCCAGCAGTTTTGTAGGCACAGGGGCCACTGAAGCTTTCTTT
TRBD1	TRBJ2-3	-	TRBV5-4	CASSIQGLDTQYF	TGTGCCAGCAGCATACAGGGGTTGGATACGCAGTATTTT
-	TRBJ2-7	-	TRBV28	CASSLSAYEQYF	TGTGCCAGCAGTTTAAGCGCCTACGAGCAGTACTTC
-	TRBJ2-2	-	TRBV15	CATGLGAGELFF	TGTGCCACTGGCCTCGGCGCCGGGGAGCTGTTTTTT
-	TRBJ2-1	-	TRBV12-5	CASGFELPGTHNEQFF	TGTGCTAGTGGTTTTGAACTGCCCGGGACCCACAATGAGCAGTTCTTC
-	TRBJ1-2	-	TRBV30	CAWKRGSGYTF	TGTGCCTGGAAACGGGGTTCTGGCTACACCTTC
TRBD2	TRBJ2-1	-	TRBV7-9	CASSFWTSSYNEQFF	TGTGCCAGCAGCTTCTGGACTAGCAGTTACAATGAGCAGTTCTTC
-	TRBJ2-7	-	TRBV15	CATSRDLSNPSEQYF	TGTGCCACCAGCAGAGATCTTTCTAATCCTAGCGAGCAGTACTTC
TRBD2	TRBJ2-1	-	TRBV2	CASTLGASGASSYNEQFF	TGTGCCAGCACTTTAGGGGCTAGCGGGGCCAGCTCCTACAATGAGCAGTTCTTC
TRBD1	TRBJ2-7	-	TRBV11-2	CASSLVTGTGFEQYF	TGTGCCAGCAGCTTAGTAACCGGGACAGGGTTCGAGCAGTACTTC
-	TRBJ2-5	once	TRBV11-2	CASSLGPTQETQYF	TGTGCCAGCAGCTTGGGACCCACCCAAGAGACCCAGTACTTC
-	TRBJ2-7	few	TRBV29-1	CSVEGGTDPLSSYEQYF	TGCAGCGTTGAAGGCGGGACAGATCCTTTGTCCTCCTACGAGCAGTACTTC
-	TRBJ1-1	-	TRBV27	CASRRAPDSPNTEAFF	TGTGCCAGCAGGAGAGCCCCGGACAGTCCGAACACTGAAGCTTTCTTT
-	TRBJ1-2	-	TRBV10-2	CASSDGGEGYTF	TGCGCCAGCAGTGACGGTGGGGAAGGCTACACCTTC